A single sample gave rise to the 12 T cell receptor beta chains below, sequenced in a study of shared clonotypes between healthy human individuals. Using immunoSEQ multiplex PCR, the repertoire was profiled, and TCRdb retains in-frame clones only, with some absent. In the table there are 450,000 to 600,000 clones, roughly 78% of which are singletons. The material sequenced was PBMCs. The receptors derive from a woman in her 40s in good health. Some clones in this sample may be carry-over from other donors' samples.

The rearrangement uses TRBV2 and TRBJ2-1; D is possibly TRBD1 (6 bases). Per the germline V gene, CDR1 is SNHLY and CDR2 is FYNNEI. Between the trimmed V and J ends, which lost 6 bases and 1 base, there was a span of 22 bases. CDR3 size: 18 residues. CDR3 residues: CASRKSLRARGSYNEQFF. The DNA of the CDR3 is TGTGCCAGCAGAAAGTCTCTGAGGGCTAGGGGGTCCTACAATGAGCAGTTCTTC.

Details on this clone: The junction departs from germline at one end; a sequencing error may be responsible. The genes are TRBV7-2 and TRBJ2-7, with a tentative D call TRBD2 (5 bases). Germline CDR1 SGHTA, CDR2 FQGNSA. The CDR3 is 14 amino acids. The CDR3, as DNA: TGTGCCAGCAGCGTAGCGAATTGGGGCTACGAGCAGTACTTC. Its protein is CASSVANWGYEQYF.

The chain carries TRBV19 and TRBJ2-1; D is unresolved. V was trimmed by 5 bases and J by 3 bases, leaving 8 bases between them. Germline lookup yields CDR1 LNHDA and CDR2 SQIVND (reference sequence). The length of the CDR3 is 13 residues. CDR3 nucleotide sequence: TGTGCCAGTAGTGTGACCAGCTACAATGAGCAGTTCTTC. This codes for CASSVTSYNEQFF.

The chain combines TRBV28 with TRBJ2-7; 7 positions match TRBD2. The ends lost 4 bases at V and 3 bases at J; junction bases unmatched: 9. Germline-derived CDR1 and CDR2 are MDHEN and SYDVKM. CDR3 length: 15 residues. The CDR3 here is CASSSPSGTFYEQYF. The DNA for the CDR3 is TGTGCCAGCAGTTCCCCTAGCGGAACCTTCTACGAGCAGTACTTC.

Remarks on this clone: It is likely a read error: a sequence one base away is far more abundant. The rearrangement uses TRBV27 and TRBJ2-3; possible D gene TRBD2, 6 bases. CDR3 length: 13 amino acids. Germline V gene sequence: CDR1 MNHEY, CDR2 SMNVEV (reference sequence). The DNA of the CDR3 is TGTGCCAGTAGCGGTCTGGTGGCGGATACGAAGTATTTT. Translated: CASSGLVADTKYF.

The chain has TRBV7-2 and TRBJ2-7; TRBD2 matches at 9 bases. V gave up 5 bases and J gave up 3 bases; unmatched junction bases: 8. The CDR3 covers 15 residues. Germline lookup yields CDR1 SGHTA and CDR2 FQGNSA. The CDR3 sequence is CASSQVAGVGYEQYF. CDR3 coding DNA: TGTGCCAGCAGCCAAGTAGCGGGAGTGGGCTACGAGCAGTACTTC. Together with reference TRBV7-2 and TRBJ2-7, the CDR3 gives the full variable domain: GAGVSQSPSNKVTEKGKDVELRCDPISGHTALYWYRQSLGQGLEFLIYFQGNSAPDKSGLPSDRFSAERTGGSVSTLTIQRTQQEDSAVYLCASSQVAGVGYEQYFGPGTRLTVT.

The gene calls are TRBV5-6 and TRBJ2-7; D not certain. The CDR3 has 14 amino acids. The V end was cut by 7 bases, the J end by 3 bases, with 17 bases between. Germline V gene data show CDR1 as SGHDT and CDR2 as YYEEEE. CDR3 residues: CASEPFNSYYEQYF. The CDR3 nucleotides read TGTGCCAGCGAGCCCTTTAACAGCTACTACGAGCAGTACTTC.

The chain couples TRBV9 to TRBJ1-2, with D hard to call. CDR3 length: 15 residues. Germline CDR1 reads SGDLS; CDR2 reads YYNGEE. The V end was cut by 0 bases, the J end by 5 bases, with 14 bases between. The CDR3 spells CASSVGSSSYYGYTF. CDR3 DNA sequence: TGTGCCAGCAGCGTAGGAAGTAGCTCCTATTATGGCTACACCTTC. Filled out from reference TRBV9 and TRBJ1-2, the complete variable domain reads DSGVTQTPKHLITATGQRVTLRCSPRSGDLSVYWYQQSLDQGLQFLIQYYNGEERAKGNILERFSAQQFPDLHSELNLSSLELGDSALYFCASSVGSSSYYGYTFGSGTRLTVV.

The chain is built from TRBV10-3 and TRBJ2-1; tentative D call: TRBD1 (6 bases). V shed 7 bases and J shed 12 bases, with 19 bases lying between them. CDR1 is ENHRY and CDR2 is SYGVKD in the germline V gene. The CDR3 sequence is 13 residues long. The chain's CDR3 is CAITSDRDNGQFF. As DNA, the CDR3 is TGTGCCATCACCTCGGACCGGGACAACGGGCAGTTCTTC.

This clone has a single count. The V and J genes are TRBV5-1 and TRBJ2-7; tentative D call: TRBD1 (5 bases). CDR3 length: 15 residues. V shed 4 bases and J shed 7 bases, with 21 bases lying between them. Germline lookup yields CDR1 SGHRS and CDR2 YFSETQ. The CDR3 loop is CASSPTGGAFGEQYF. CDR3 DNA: TGCGCCAGCAGCCCAACAGGTGGGGCTTTTGGAGAGCAGTACTTC.

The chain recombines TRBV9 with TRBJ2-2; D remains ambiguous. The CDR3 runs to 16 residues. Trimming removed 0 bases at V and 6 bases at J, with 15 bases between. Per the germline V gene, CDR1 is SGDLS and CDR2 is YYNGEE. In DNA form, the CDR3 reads TGTGCCAGCAGCGTAGCTTCGACTCGAAGATCCGGGGAGCTGTTTTTT. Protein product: CASSVASTRRSGELFF. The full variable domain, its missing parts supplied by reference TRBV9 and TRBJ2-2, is DSGVTQTPKHLITATGQRVTLRCSPRSGDLSVYWYQQSLDQGLQFLIQYYNGEERAKGNILERFSAQQFPDLHSELNLSSLELGDSALYFCASSVASTRRSGELFFGEGSRLTVL.

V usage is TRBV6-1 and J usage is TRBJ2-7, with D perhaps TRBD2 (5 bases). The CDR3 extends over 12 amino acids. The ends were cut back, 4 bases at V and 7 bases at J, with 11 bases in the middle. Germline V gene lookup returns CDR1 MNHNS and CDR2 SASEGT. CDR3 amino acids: CASSVRTGEQYF. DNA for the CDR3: TGTGCCAGCAGTGTTAGGACGGGGGAGCAGTACTTC.